This TCR beta chain was identified during a study of OX40 agonist ivuxolimab in advanced cancers. Study-wide results and limits: CD8+ T cells (on average) carried more expanded clones than CD4+ T cells.

The data were produced by immunoSEQ multiplex PCR, yet TCRdb's version contains in-frame clones alone and is incomplete. The profile covers 60,000 to 75,000 clones, with 70% to 90% appearing a single time and approximately 2.5% taken by the ten largest. In the case of this clone: The antigen remains unidentified.

Germline lookup yields CDR1 SGDLS and CDR2 YYNGEE. The V and J ends lost 1 base and 0 bases respectively, with 20 bases between them. This CDR3 is 18 amino acids long. V is TRBV9 and J is TRBJ2-7; D is possibly TRBD1 or TRBD2 (6 bases each). This material consisted of CD4+ or CD8+ T cells sorted from blood, taken in a trial of the OX40 agonist ivuxolimab. The receptor's source is an adult with an advanced solid tumor such as melanoma, head and neck, liver or kidney cancer. This CDR3 is CASSVIRGDFNSSYEQYF. The CDR3 DNA sequence: TGTGCCAGCAGCGTAATAAGGGGGGACTTTAACAGCTCCTACGAGCAGTACTTC.